The 15 T cell receptor beta chains listed next were all sequenced from one sample in a study of blood T cells in healthy people across ages. Alongside a J-beta primer mix, a sample-barcoded 5' primer served in a second PCR lasting roughly 7 to 11 cycles. Each CDR3 protein gets one entry after TCRdb re-called the 5' RACE reads with MiXCR. The sample consists of 1.5 million to 2 million distinct CDR3 sequences, 28% of them appearing once. Sequencing was carried out using blood. The receptors originated from a woman aged 25 to 39 in good health.

This clonotype appeared a few times. The chain carries TRBV7-6 and TRBJ2-7; 11 positions agree with TRBD2. With 2 bases clipped from V and 5 bases from J, the junction kept 8 bases outside the gene matches. This CDR3 region has 16 residues. Germline lookup yields CDR1 SGHVS and CDR2 FNYEAQ. The CDR3 nucleotides are TGTGCCAGCAGCTTAACTAGCGGGGGCCAAATCAACGAGCAGTACTTC. It encodes CASSLTSGGQINEQYF.

This clonotype has just a few counts. The chain has TRBV12-3 or TRBV12-4 and TRBJ2-7; D remains ambiguous. The CDR3 runs 15 residues. Trimming took 1 base from V and 1 from J, leaving 11 bases between them. The DNA of the CDR3 is TGTGCCAGCAGTTTAGTGGGCCGACAATCCTACGAGCAGTACTTC. Protein sequence: CASSLVGRQSYEQYF.

The chain combines TRBV9 with TRBJ2-5, with 9 positions matching TRBD1. The V gene's germline CDR1 is SGDLS and CDR2 YYNGEE. This CDR3 contains 15 residues. Germline trimming cut 4 bases from V and 5 bases from J; bases unmatched to any gene: 9. CDR3 residues: CASSRLDDRGETQYF. Written as DNA, the CDR3 is TGTGCCAGCAGCCGACTGGATGACAGGGGGGAGACCCAGTACTTC.

V gene TRBV28 combines with J gene TRBJ1-4, with D maybe TRBD1 (5 bases). Looked up from germline, CDR1 is MDHEN and CDR2 is SYDVKM. V gave up 5 bases and J gave up 7 bases, with 23 bases separating them. The CDR3 is 17 residues long. CDR3 region: CASSPTRGREGSEKLFF. In DNA, the CDR3 is TGTGCCAGCAGTCCAACAAGAGGCAGGGAGGGGAGTGAAAAACTGTTTTTT.

Only a few counts were recorded for this clonotype. The rearrangement uses TRBV4-1 and TRBJ1-4; no clear D gene. CDR1 is MGHRA, CDR2 YSYEKL, per germline. The CDR3 runs 16 residues. The V and J ends lost 2 bases and 0 bases respectively, with 10 bases between them. The CDR3 DNA is TGCGCCAGCAGCCAACCCCCAGAGGCAACTAATGAAAAACTGTTTTTT. It codes for CASSQPPEATNEKLFF.

This clonotype was counted a few times. The V gene is TRBV12-3 or TRBV12-4, the J gene TRBJ2-6, with 7 nucleotides matching TRBD2. The CDR3 length is 18 residues. V shed 8 bases and J 2 bases; nucleotides not matched to a gene: 15. The CDR3 bases are TGTGCCAGCGGGTCGTCCGGGGGGAGCATGGCTGGGGCCAACGTCCTGACTTTC. Its protein is CASGSSGGSMAGANVLTF.

In its sample, this clonotype was seen a few times. V and J are TRBV2 and TRBJ2-3, with 8 bases lining up with TRBD2. Trimming at V came to 8 bases and at J to 2 bases, leaving 9 bases not matched to a gene. CDR1 and CDR2 (germline): SNHLY, FYNNEI. CDR3 length equals 15 residues. CDR3 bases: TGTGCCAGCTCTTTCGGGGGGGGGTTCACAGATACGCAGTATTTT. Residues: CASSFGGGFTDTQYF. The complete variable domain, with remaining parts taken from reference TRBV2 and TRBJ2-3, reads EPEVTQTPSHQVTQMGQEVILRCVPISNHLYFYWYRQILGQKVEFLVSFYNNEISEKSEIFDDQFSVERPDGSNFTLKIRSTKLEDSAMYFCASSFGGGFTDTQYFGPGTRLTVL.

The chain couples TRBV7-2 to TRBJ2-3; 11 bases match TRBD1. CDR1 SGHTA and CDR2 FQGNSA come from the germline V gene. The CDR3 is 15 amino acids. V gave up 2 bases and J gave up 5 bases; unmatched junction bases: 3. As DNA, the CDR3 is TGTGCCAGCAGCTTATCGGACAGGGGGCAAGATACGCAGTATTTT. It is translated as CASSLSDRGQDTQYF.

Many counts were recorded for this clonotype. V and J are TRBV3-1 and TRBJ1-2; no definite D call. Germline CDR1 is LGHDT and CDR2 is YNNKEL (reference sequence). The CDR3 spans 12 residues. The V end lost 2 bases, the J end lost 4 bases, and 5 bases lay between the germline ends. DNA of the CDR3: TGTGCCAGCAGCCAACGCCTCTATGGCTACACCTTC. Translating it yields CASSQRLYGYTF.

Remarks on this clonotype: At one end the junction does not follow the germline gene, possibly because of a read error. The chain joins TRBV29-1 to TRBJ2-1; TRBD1 matches 10 bases. The CDR3 is made up of 15 amino acids. Germline V gene lookup returns CDR1 SQVTM and CDR2 ANQGSEA. The CDR3 DNA is TGCAGCGCCTCCTTTGGGACAGGGGTATACAATGAGCAGATCTTC. Protein: CSASFGTGVYNEQIF.

In regard to this clonotype: A read error may explain this, as a much larger clone is one base away. The chain has TRBV12-3 or TRBV12-4 and TRBJ2-4; D perhaps matches TRBD1 (6 bases). The CDR3 is 14 amino acids. Deletions cut 1 base from V and 15 bases from J, with 19 bases between. The CDR3 loop reads CASSLGGTGGERYF. DNA for the CDR3: TGTGCCAGCAGTTTAGGGGGCACTGGGGGCGAGCGGTACTTC.

This clonotype was counted at least ten times. V usage is TRBV6-5 and J usage is TRBJ2-3; TRBD1 is a possible D gene (6 bases). Germline loops: CDR1 MNHEY, CDR2 SVGAGI. Trimming removed 0 bases from V and 4 bases from J, with 11 bases in between. The CDR3 is 15 amino acids. The CDR3 region has the DNA TGTGCCAGCAGTTACTCGACACAGGGCCCAGATACGCAGTATTTT. Amino acids: CASSYSTQGPDTQYF.

Concerning this clonotype itself: A much larger clone differs by one base, so this may be a read error. CDR3 sequence reads: CASSLGQGSTEKYF. The CDR3 DNA reads TGTGCCAGCAGCCTCGGACAGGGGTCAACCGAGAAGTACTTC. The chain recombines TRBV3-1 with TRBJ2-5; 9 bases fit TRBD1. Germline-derived CDR1 and CDR2 are LGHDT and YNNKEL (reference sequence). The ends lost 4 bases at V and 12 bases at J; junction bases unmatched: 12. The CDR3 is 14 amino acids.

The chain recombines TRBV20-1 with TRBJ2-1, with TRBD2 identical over 9 bases. The CDR3 contains 15 residues. CDR1 and CDR2 (germline): DFQATT, SNEGSKA (reference sequence). V shed 7 bases, J shed 3 bases, and the junction held 10 bases outside the gene matches. The CDR3 protein is CSVLAAGGYYNEQFF. CDR3 nucleotides: TGCAGTGTCCTGGCGGCGGGAGGGTACTACAATGAGCAGTTCTTC.

The V call is TRBV6-5, the J call TRBJ1-4; D gene unclear. Germline V lookup: CDR1 MNHEY, CDR2 SVGAGI. This CDR3 has 14 amino acids. Trimming took 4 bases from V and 7 from J, leaving 13 bases between them. The CDR3: CASSSGSMTEKLFF. In DNA form, the CDR3 reads TGTGCCAGCAGTTCCGGGAGTATGACTGAAAAACTGTTTTTT.